The following is a T cell receptor beta chain sequence with its context. The antigen is not known. This entry belongs to a study of blood T cells in healthy people across ages. Looking at the study overall: Template switching recovered approximately one barcoded beta molecule for every two T cells. Overall study findings and caveats: When set beside aged donors, long-lived donors presented more naive CD4+ cells and higher diversity.

Primers used in a second PCR of roughly 6 to 12 cycles were a sample-barcoded 5' primer and a J-beta primer mix. TCRdb independently ran MiXCR on the 5' RACE reads; one entry per CDR3 protein. The table shows about 650,000 distinct CDR3 sequences, with about 30% occurring only once. CDR1 is MNHEY, CDR2 SVGEGT, per germline. This CDR3 comprises 14 residues. V was clipped by 7 bases and J by 2 bases, with 14 bases between them. The sequence was obtained from an elderly woman in good health. Sequencing used blood. The chain carries TRBV6-2 or TRBV6-3 and TRBJ1-1; D is ambiguous. CDR3: CASIGFWPNTEAFF. In DNA, the CDR3 is TGTGCCAGCATAGGATTCTGGCCCAACACTGAAGCTTTCTTT.